These 11 T cell receptor beta chains were all obtained from the same sample, sequenced in a study of CD8+CD57+ T cells in acquired aplastic anemia. Before being chosen for sequencing, patients had shown CD8+CD57+ cell expansion by flow cytometry. The template for TCR beta VDJ and CDR3 sequence profiling was genomic DNA. MiXCR, run by TCRdb on the reads, gives a single entry per CDR3 protein. Of about 200,000 distinct CDR3 sequences in the sample, over 55% were seen once. Sequenced sample: sorted CD4+, CD8+, or CD8+CD57+ T cells (not recorded which) from PBMCs. The receptors shown here come from a human donor with aplastic anemia.

The J gene is TRBJ2-7, the V gene TRBV15; 9 bases are a match to TRBD1. The CDR3 extends over 16 amino acids. Germline V gene lookup returns CDR1 LNHNV and CDR2 YYDKDF (reference sequence). V lost 3 bases to trimming and J lost 6 bases; unmatched junction nucleotides: 12. CDR3 region: CATSSSRSGQGSEQYF. The CDR3 DNA follows: TGTGCCACCAGCAGCTCCAGGTCGGGACAGGGCTCCGAGCAGTACTTC.

V is TRBV7-2 and J is TRBJ2-7; TRBD2 aligns across 10 bases. This CDR3 spans 15 amino acids. The germline V gene has CDR1 SGHTA and CDR2 FQGNSA. V trimming: 3 bases; J trimming: 7 bases; junction bases outside the gene matches: 9. The CDR3 DNA follows: TGTGCCAGCAGCTTTGGGCTAGCGGGAGTCGGAGAGCAGTACTTC. Residues: CASSFGLAGVGEQYF.

In its sample, this clonotype was seen a few times. The rearrangement joins TRBV28 to TRBJ2-3; D is perhaps TRBD1 or TRBD2 (5 bases each). Trimming took 4 bases from V and 6 from J, leaving 20 bases between them. The CDR3 covers 16 residues. CDR1 MDHEN and CDR2 SYDVKM come from the germline V gene. CDR3 in DNA: TGTGCCAGCAGTTCCTCGGGGACGTTCGTTTCGGATACGCAGTATTTT. It codes for CASSSSGTFVSDTQYF. The entire variable domain, with the rest obtained from reference TRBV28 and TRBJ2-3, is as follows: DVKVTQSSRYLVKRTGEKVFLECVQDMDHENMFWYRQDPGLGLRLIYFSYDVKMKEKGDIPEGYSVSREKKERFSLILESASTNQTSMYLCASSSSGTFVSDTQYFGPGTRLTVL.

A note on this clonotype: This could be a read error, since a much larger clone is one nucleotide away. This CDR3 fails to terminate in the conserved phenylalanine or tryptophan, so it likely reflects a read error. The rearrangement joins TRBV6-5 to TRBJ2-5; possible D gene TRBD1, 5 bases. Germline V gene sequence: CDR1 MNHEY, CDR2 SVGAGI. Deletions cut 1 base from V and 1 base from J, with 7 bases between. This CDR3 has 14 amino acids. DNA for the CDR3: TGTGCCAGCAGTTACTTGGGGCCCCAAGAGACCCAGTACCTC. Its translation: CASSYLGPQETQYL.

This clonotype was picked up a small number of times. The V gene is TRBV6-5, the J gene TRBJ2-2; no firm D call. Trimming removed 5 bases from V and 5 bases from J, with 9 bases in between. Germline assignment: CDR1 MNHEY and CDR2 SVGAGI. This CDR3 contains 13 residues. The CDR3 protein is CASSVRETGELFF. CDR3 nucleotide sequence: TGTGCCAGCAGTGTAAGGGAAACCGGGGAGCTGTTTTTT.

This chain links TRBV2 with TRBJ2-5; D might be TRBD1 (5 bases). The V gene lost 4 bases and the J gene lost 1 base, with 10 bases spanning the gap. Germline CDR1 reads SNHLY; CDR2 reads FYNNEI. The CDR3 sequence is 14 residues long. CDR3 in amino acids: CASSVMTAQETQYF. The CDR3 DNA reads as TGTGCCAGCAGTGTCATGACAGCCCAAGAGACCCAGTACTTC.

The sample holds many counts of this clonotype. A much larger clone sits a single nucleotide away, making a read error possible. V gene TRBV10-1 combines with J gene TRBJ2-7; D not resolved. Trimming removed 5 bases at V and 0 bases at J, with 11 bases between. CDR1 WNHNN and CDR2 SYGVQD come from the germline V gene (reference sequence). The CDR3 is made up of 14 amino acids. In DNA form, the CDR3 reads TGCGCCAGCAGTAAGGATAGCACCTCCTACGAGCAGTACTTC. Amino acid sequence: CASSKDSTSYEQYF.

This clonotype was seen a handful of times. The chain employs TRBV10-1 and TRBJ2-2, with TRBD1 matching over 9 bases. This CDR3 has 19 residues. Germline CDR1 is WNHNN and CDR2 is SYGVQD (reference sequence). V lost 3 bases, J lost 7 bases, and 18 bases stayed unmatched. The CDR3 DNA follows: TGCGCCAGCAGTGACCGGCTACTTCCGGGACAGGGAGATGGCGGGGAGCTGTTTTTT. Protein sequence: CASSDRLLPGQGDGGELFF.

The sample holds one count of this clonotype. The chain carries TRBV2 and TRBJ2-1; 7 nucleotides align to TRBD2. The CDR3 has 14 amino acids. The trim removed 3 bases at V and 7 bases at J, leaving 6 bases unmatched. Germline assignment: CDR1 SNHLY and CDR2 FYNNEI. The CDR3 reads CASSDPAGDNEQFF. The DNA of the CDR3 is TGTGCCAGCAGTGACCCGGCGGGGGATAATGAGCAGTTCTTC.

The chain couples TRBV10-3 to TRBJ1-1, with no clear D. The CDR3 is made up of 11 amino acids. Trimming stripped 2 bases from V and 7 bases from J, with 5 bases between. Germline lookup yields CDR1 ENHRY and CDR2 SYGVKD. This CDR3 is CAISEEYEAFF. DNA for the CDR3: TGTGCCATCAGTGAGGAGTATGAAGCTTTCTTT.

The chain employs TRBV7-9 and TRBJ2-3; D may be TRBD1 or TRBD2 (6 bases each). The CDR3 is 15 residues long. V shed 2 bases and J shed 2 bases, with 11 bases lying between them. CDR1 SEHNR and CDR2 FQNEAQ come from the germline V gene (reference sequence). This chain's CDR3 is CASSLRGEYTDTQYF. Written as DNA, the CDR3 is TGTGCCAGCAGCTTAAGGGGGGAGTACACAGATACGCAGTATTTT. Based on the CDR3 plus reference TRBV7-9 and TRBJ2-3, the full variable domain is DTGVSQNPRHKITKRGQNVTFRCDPISEHNRLYWYRQTLGQGPEFLTYFQNEAQLEKSRLLSDRFSAERPKGSFSTLEIQRTEQGDSAMYLCASSLRGEYTDTQYFGPGTRLTVL.